This TCR beta chain comes out of a study of cytomegalovirus exposure and HLA in healthy donors. Whole-study findings and limits: Cytomegalovirus association was listed for roughly 160 TCR beta chains. Both high specificity and high sensitivity reportedly marked the classifier's diagnosis of cytomegalovirus status. HLA restriction was apparent for most CMV-associated TCR beta chains in a later analysis. Presence/absence analyses assumed roughly uniform sequencing depth across donors.

Use of 60 Vbeta and 13 Jbeta primers characterized the PCR. Libraries were prepared by immunoSEQ multiplex PCR; TCRdb keeps only in-frame clonotypes and omits some of them. Of about 160,000 clones in the sample, around 84% are singletons; the top ten hold more than 2%. Details on this clone: The antigen remains undetermined.

This CDR3 spans 13 amino acids. Trimming removed 4 bases from V and 2 bases from J, with 9 bases in between. CDR1 SGHNT and CDR2 YYREEE come from the germline V gene (reference sequence). Sequenced: PBMCs. This clonotype was sampled from a man younger than 35 in good health and CMV-seropositive. The chain joins TRBV5-4 to TRBJ1-1; D is possibly TRBD1 (5 bases). The CDR3 DNA reads TGTGCCAGCAGCCCCAGGGTAAACACTGAAGCTTTCTTT. It is translated as CASSPRVNTEAFF. The variable domain in full, with the rest retrieved from reference TRBV5-4 and TRBJ1-1, is ETGVTQSPTHLIKTRGQQVTLRCSSQSGHNTVSWYQQALGQGPQFIFQYYREEENGRGNFPPRFSGLQFPNYSSELNVNALELDDSALYLCASSPRVNTEAFFGQGTRLTVV.